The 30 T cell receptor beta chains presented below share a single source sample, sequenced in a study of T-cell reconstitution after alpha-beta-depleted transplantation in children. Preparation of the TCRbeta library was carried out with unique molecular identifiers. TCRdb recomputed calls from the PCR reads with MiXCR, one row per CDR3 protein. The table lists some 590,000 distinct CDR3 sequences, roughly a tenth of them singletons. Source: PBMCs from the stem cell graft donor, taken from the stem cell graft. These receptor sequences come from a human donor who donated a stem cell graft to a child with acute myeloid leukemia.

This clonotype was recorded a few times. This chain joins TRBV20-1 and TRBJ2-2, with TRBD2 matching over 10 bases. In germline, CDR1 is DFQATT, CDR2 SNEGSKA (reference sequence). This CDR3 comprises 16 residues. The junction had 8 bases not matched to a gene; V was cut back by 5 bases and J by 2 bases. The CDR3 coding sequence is TGCAGTGCTCGACCAGCTAGCGGGAGAAACACCGGGGAGCTGTTTTTT. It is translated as CSARPASGRNTGELFF.

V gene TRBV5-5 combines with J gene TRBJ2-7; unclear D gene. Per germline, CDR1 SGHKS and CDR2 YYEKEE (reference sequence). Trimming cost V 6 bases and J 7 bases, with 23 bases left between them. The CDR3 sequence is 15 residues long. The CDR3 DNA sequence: TGTGCCAGCACCCTCACCAAGCCCCCAGTGGGAGAGCAGTACTTC. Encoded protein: CASTLTKPPVGEQYF.

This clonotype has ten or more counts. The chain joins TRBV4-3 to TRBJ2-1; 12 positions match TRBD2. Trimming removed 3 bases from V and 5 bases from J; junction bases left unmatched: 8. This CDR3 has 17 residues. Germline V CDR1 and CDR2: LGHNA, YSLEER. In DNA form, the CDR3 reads TGCGCCAGCAGCCACTCGACTAGCGGGAGCCCCCACAATGAGCAGTTCTTC. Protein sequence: CASSHSTSGSPHNEQFF.

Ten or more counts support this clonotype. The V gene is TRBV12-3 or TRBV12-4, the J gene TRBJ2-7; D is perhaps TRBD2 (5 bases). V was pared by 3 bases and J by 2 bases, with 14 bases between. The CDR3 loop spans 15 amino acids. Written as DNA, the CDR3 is TGTGCCAGCAGTTTCGGAGGCTCACTCACCTACGAGCAGTACTTC. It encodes CASSFGGSLTYEQYF.

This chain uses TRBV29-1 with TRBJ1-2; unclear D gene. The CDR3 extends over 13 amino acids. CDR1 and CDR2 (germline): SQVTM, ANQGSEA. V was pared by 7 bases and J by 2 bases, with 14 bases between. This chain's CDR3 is CSAVSGINYGYTF. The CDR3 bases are TGCAGCGCAGTTTCTGGGATCAACTATGGCTACACCTTC.

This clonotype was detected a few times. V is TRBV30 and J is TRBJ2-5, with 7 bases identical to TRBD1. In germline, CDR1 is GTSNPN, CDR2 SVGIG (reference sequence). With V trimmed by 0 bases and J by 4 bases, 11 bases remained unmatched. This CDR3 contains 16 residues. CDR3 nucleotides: TGTGCCTGGAGTGTACGGCAGAACAGGGGCGGAGAGACCCAGTACTTC. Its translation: CAWSVRQNRGGETQYF.

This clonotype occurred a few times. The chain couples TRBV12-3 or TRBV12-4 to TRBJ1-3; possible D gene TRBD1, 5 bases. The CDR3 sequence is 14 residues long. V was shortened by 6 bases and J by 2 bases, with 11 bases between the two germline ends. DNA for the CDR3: TGTGCCAGCAGCCGCGGGGGGACTGGAAACACCATATATTTT. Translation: CASSRGGTGNTIYF.

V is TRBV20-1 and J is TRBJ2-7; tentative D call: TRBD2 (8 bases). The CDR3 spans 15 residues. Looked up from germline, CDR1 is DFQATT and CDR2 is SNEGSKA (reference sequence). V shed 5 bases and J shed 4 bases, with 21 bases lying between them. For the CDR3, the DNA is TGCAGTGCTGGGACAGCGGGGGCACGATCTTACGAGCAGTACTTC. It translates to CSAGTAGARSYEQYF.

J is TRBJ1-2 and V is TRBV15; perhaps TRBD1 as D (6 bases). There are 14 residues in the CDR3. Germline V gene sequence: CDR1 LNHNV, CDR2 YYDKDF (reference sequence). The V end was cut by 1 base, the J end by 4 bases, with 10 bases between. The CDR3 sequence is CATSRVTGSYGYTF. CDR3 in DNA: TGTGCCACCAGCAGAGTCACAGGGTCCTATGGCTACACCTTC.

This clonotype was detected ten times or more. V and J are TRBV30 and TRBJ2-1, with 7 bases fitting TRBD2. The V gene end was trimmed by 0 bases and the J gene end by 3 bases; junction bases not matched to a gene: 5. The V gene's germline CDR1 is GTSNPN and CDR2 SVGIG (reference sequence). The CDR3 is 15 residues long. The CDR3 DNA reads TGTGCCTGGAGTGTGGGAGCGGGAAGCTACAATGAGCAGTTCTTC. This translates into CAWSVGAGSYNEQFF. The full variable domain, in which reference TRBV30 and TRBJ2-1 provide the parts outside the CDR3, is SQTIHQWPATLVQPVGSPLSLECTVEGTSNPNLYWYRQAAGRGLQLLFYSVGIGQISSEVPQNLSASRPQDRQFILSSKKLLLSDSGFYLCAWSVGAGSYNEQFFGPGTRLTVL.

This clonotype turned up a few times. The DNA of the CDR3 is TGTGCCAGCAGCTTAACCGGACGGGGCACAGATACGCAGTATTTT. It encodes CASSLTGRGTDTQYF. This chain links TRBV7-3 with TRBJ2-3; the D is unclear. V was trimmed by 0 bases and J by 1 base, leaving 8 bases between them. There are 15 residues in the CDR3. CDR1 and CDR2 (germline): SGHTA, FQGTGA.

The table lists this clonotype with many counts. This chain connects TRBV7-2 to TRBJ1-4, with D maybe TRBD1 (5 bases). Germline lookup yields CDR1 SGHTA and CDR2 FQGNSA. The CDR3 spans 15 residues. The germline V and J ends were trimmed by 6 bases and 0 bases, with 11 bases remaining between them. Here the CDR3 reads CASSFLTATNEKLFF. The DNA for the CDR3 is TGTGCCAGCAGTTTCTTGACAGCAACTAATGAAAAACTGTTTTTT.

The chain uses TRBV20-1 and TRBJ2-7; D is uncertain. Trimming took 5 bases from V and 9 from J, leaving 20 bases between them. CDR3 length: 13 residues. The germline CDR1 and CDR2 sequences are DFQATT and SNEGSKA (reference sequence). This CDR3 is CSAATDGPLGQYF. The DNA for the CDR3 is TGCAGTGCTGCTACGGACGGACCTTTGGGGCAGTACTTC.

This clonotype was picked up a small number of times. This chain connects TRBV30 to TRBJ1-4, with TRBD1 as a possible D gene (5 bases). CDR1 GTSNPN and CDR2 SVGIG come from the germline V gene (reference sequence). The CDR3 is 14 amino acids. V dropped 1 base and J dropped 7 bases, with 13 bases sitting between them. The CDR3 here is CAWSDGDDGEKLFF. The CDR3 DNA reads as TGTGCCTGGAGTGACGGGGACGACGGTGAAAAACTGTTTTTT.

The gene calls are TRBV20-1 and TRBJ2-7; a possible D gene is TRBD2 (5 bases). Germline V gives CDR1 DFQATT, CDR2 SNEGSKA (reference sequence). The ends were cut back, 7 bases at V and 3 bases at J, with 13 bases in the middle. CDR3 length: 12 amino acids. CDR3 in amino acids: CSENKRDYEQYF. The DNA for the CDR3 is TGCAGTGAAAATAAACGGGACTACGAGCAGTACTTC.

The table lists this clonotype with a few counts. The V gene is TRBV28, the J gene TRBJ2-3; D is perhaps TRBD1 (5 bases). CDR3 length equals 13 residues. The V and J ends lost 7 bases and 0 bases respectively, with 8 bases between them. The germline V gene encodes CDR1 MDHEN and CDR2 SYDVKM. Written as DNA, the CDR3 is TGTGCCAGCAACCAGGGAAGCACAGATACGCAGTATTTT. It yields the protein CASNQGSTDTQYF.

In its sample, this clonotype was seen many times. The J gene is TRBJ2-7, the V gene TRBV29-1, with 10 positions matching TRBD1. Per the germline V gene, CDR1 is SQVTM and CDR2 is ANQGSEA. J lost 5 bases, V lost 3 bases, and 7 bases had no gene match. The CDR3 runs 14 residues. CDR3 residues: CSVDRTGGGDEQYF. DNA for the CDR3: TGCAGCGTTGACCGGACAGGGGGAGGCGACGAGCAGTACTTC.

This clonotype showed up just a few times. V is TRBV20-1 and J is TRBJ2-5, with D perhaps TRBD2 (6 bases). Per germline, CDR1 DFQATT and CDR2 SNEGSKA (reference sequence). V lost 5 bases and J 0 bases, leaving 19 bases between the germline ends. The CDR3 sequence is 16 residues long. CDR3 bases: TGCAGTGCTGCACCGGGGCTAGCGCGGCACCAAGAGACCCAGTACTTC. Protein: CSAAPGLARHQETQYF.

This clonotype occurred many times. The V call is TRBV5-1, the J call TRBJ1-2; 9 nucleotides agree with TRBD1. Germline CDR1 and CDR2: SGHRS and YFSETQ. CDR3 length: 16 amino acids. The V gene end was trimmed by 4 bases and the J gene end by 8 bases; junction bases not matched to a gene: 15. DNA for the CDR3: TGCGCCAGCAGCCCTTCGGGACAGGGAGTCTCCTACGGCTACACCTTC. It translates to CASSPSGQGVSYGYTF.

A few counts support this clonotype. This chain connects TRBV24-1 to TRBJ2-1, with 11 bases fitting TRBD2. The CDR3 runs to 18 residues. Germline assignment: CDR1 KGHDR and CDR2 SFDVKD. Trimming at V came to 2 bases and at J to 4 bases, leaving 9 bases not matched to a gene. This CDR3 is CATSDSIAGGPVYNEQFF. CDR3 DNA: TGTGCCACCAGTGATTCAATAGCGGGAGGGCCGGTATACAATGAGCAGTTCTTC.

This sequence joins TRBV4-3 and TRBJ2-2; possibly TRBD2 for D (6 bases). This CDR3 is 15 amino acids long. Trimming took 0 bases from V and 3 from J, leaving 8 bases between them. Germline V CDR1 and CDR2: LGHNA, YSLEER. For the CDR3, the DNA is TGCGCCAGCAGCCAAGAAGGAGGGCACACCGGGGAGCTGTTTTTT. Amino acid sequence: CASSQEGGHTGELFF.

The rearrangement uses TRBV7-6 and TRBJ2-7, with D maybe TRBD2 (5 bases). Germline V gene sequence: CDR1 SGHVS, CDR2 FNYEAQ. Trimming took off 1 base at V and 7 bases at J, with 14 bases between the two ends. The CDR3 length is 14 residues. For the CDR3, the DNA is TGTGCCAGCAGCTTAGGAGGGAACGTGTTGGAGCAGTACTTC. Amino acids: CASSLGGNVLEQYF. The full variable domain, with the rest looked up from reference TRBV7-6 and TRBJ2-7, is GAGVSQSPRYKVTKRGQDVALRCDPISGHVSLYWYRQALGQGPEFLTYFNYEAQQDKSGLPNDRFSAERPEGSISTLTIQRTEQRDSAMYRCASSLGGNVLEQYFGPGTRLTVT.

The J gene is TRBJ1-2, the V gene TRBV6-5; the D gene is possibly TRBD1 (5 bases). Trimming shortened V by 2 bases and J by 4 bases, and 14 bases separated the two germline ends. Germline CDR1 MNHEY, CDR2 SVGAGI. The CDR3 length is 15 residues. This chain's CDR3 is CASSYASTGGYGYTF. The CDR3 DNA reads TGTGCCAGCAGTTACGCGAGTACCGGGGGCTATGGCTACACCTTC.

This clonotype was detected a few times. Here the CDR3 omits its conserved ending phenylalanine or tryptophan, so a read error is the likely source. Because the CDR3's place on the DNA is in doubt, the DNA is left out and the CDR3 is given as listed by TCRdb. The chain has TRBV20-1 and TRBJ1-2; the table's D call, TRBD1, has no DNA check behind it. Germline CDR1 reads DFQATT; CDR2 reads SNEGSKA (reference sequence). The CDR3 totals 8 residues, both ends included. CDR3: CSAREGTS.

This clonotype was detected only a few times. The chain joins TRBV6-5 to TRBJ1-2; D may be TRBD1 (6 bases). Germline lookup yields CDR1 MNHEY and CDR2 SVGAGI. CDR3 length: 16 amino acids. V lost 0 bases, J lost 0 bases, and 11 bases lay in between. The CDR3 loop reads CASSYSRGAPNYGYTF. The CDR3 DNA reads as TGTGCCAGCAGTTACTCGAGGGGGGCTCCTAACTATGGCTACACCTTC.

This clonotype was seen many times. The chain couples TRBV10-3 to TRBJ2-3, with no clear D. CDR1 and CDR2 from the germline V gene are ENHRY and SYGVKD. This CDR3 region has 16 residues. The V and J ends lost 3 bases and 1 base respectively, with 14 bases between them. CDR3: CAISEASGVGTDTQYF. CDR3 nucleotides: TGTGCCATCAGTGAAGCCAGTGGAGTGGGCACAGATACGCAGTATTTT.

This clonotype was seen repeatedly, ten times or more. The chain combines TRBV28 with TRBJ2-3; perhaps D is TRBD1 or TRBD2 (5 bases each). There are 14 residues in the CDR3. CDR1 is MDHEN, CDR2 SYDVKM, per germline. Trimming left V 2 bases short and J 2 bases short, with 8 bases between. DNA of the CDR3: TGTGCCAGCAGTTTAAGGGACGACACAGATACGCAGTATTTT. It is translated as CASSLRDDTDTQYF. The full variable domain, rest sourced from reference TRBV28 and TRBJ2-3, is DVKVTQSSRYLVKRTGEKVFLECVQDMDHENMFWYRQDPGLGLRLIYFSYDVKMKEKGDIPEGYSVSREKKERFSLILESASTNQTSMYLCASSLRDDTDTQYFGPGTRLTVL.

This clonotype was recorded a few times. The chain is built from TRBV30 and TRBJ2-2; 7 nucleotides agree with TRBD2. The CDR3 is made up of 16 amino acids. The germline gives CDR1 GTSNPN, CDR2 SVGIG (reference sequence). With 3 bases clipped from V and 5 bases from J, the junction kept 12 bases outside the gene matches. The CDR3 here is CAWSSTQTSWTGELFF. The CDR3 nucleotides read TGTGCCTGGAGCTCTACCCAGACTAGCTGGACCGGGGAGCTGTTTTTT.

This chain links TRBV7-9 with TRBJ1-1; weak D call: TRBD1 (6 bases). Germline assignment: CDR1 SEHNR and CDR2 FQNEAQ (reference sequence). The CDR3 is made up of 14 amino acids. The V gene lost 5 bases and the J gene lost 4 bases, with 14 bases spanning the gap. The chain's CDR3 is CASSPHRDGTEAFF. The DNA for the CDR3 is TGTGCCAGCAGCCCACACAGGGACGGCACTGAAGCTTTCTTT.

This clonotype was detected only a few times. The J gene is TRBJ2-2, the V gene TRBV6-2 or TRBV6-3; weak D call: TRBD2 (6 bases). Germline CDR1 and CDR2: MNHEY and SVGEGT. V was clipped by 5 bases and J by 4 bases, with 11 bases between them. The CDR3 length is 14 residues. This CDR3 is CASSRLLATGELFF. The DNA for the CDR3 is TGTGCCAGCAGTCGCCTACTAGCCACCGGGGAGCTGTTTTTT.